Below are 5 T cell receptor beta chains sequenced from a single sample in a study of blood T cell repertoires in COVID-19. Repertoires were generated with immunoSEQ multiplex PCR, while TCRdb's copy carries only in-frame clones and drops some. Of 130,000 or so clones listed, approximately 88% are singletons. The sample taken for sequencing was peripheral blood. Source of these receptors: a man in his fifties with acute or convalescent COVID-19.

The chain recombines TRBV27 with TRBJ1-2; no reliable D call. Deletions cut 1 base from V and 6 bases from J, with 6 bases between. CDR3 size: 12 residues. Germline V gene data show CDR1 as MNHEY and CDR2 as SMNVEV (reference sequence). CDR3 in DNA: TGTGCCAGCAGTTTATTATTCGATGGCTACACCTTC. Protein sequence: CASSLLFDGYTF.

The chain couples TRBV11-1 to TRBJ1-1; D gene ambiguous. CDR1 and CDR2 (germline): SGHAT, FQDESV (reference sequence). The CDR3 runs to 15 residues. The ends were cut back, 5 bases at V and 1 base at J, with 14 bases in the middle. CDR3 nucleotides: TGTGCCAGCAGCCCTAGGCGACTCCAGAACACTGAAGCTTTCTTT. Translation: CASSPRRLQNTEAFF.

This chain joins TRBV5-6 and TRBJ1-1; D gene unclear. The CDR3 runs 13 residues. Germline V gives CDR1 SGHDT, CDR2 YYEEEE. V shed 0 bases and J shed 3 bases, with 6 bases lying between them. The CDR3 region is CASSLAGDTEAFF. The CDR3 DNA reads as TGTGCCAGCAGCTTGGCCGGAGACACTGAAGCTTTCTTT.

This chain joins TRBV5-6 and TRBJ2-7, with D perhaps TRBD1 (6 bases). This CDR3 spans 12 amino acids. V lost 5 bases and J 9 bases, leaving 15 bases between the germline ends. The germline CDR1 and CDR2 sequences are SGHDT and YYEEEE. CDR3 DNA sequence: TGTGCCAGCAGTCTCACAGGGATCGGGCAGTACTTC. This encodes CASSLTGIGQYF.

This clone was detected only a few times. This chain uses TRBV13 with TRBJ1-3, with 7 bases that match TRBD1. The CDR3 is 14 residues long. Looked up from germline, CDR1 is PRHDT and CDR2 is FYEKMQ (reference sequence). V gave up 3 bases and J gave up 4 bases; unmatched junction bases: 3. The DNA for the CDR3 is TGTGCCAGCAGCTTGAGGGGGCCCGGAAACACCATATATTTT. It is translated as CASSLRGPGNTIYF.